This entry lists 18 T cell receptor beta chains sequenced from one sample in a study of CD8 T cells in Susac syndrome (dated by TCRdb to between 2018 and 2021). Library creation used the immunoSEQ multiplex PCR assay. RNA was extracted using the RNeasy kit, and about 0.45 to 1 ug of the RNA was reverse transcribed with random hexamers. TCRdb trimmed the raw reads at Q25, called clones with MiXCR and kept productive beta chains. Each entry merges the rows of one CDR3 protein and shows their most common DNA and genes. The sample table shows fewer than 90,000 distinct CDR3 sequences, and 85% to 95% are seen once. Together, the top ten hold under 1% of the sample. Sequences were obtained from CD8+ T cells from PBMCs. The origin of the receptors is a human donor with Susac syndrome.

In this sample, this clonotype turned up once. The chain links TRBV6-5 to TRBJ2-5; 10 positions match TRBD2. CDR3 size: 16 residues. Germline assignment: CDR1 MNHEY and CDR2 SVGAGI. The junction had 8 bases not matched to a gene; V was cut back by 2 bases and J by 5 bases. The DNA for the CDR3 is TGTGCCAGCAGTTACAGGGCTAGCGGGAGTGGGGAGACCCAGTACTTC. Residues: CASSYRASGSGETQYF.

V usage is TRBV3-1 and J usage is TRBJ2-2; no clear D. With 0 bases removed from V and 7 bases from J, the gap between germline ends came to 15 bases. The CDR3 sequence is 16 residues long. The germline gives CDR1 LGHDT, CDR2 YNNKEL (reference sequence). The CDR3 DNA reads TGTGCCAGCAGCCAAGAACCCGGTGACTTCAACGGGGAGCTGTTTTTT. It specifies CASSQEPGDFNGELFF.

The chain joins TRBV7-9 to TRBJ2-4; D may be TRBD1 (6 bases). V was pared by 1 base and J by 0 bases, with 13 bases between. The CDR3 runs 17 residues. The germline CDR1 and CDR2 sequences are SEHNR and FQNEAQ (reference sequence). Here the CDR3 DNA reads TGTGCCAGCAGCTTAGGTGGGACATCTCTAGCCAAAAACATTCAGTACTTC. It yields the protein CASSLGGTSLAKNIQYF.

CDR3 protein: CASSPYRTSENYEQYF. The CDR3 region has the DNA TGTGCCAGCAGTCCCTATCGGACTAGCGAAAACTACGAGCAGTACTTC. The V and J genes are TRBV6-2 or TRBV6-3 and TRBJ2-7; 9 bases agree with TRBD2. Unmatched junction bases numbered 11, after V lost 5 bases and J lost 3 bases. The length of the CDR3 is 16 residues. Germline CDR1 reads MNHEY; CDR2 reads SVGEGT.

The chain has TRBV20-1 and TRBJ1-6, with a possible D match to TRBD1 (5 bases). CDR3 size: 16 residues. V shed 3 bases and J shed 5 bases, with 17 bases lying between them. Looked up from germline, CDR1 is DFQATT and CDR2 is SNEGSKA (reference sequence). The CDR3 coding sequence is TGCAGTGCTAGTCCCCCTGTGGCAGGGCATAATTCACCCCTCCACTTT. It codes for CSASPPVAGHNSPLHF.

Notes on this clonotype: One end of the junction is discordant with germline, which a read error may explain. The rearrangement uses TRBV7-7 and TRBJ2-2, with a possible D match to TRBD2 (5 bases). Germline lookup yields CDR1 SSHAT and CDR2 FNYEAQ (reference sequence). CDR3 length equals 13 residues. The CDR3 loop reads CASRPSYTGELFF. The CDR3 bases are TGTGCTAGCAGGCCTAGCTACACCGGGGAGCTGTTTTTT.

CDR3 protein: CAWSISYEQYF. Here the CDR3 DNA reads TGTGCCTGGAGCATCTCCTACGAGCAGTACTTC. The rearrangement uses TRBV30 and TRBJ2-7; D uncertain. Per the germline V gene, CDR1 is GTSNPN and CDR2 is SVGIG (reference sequence). Trimming removed 3 bases at V and 0 bases at J, with 3 bases between. This CDR3 is 11 amino acids long.

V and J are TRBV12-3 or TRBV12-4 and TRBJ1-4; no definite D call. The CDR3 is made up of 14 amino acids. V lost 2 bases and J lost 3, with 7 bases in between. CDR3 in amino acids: CASSLTGANEKLFF. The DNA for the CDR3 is TGTGCCAGCAGTTTAACCGGGGCTAATGAAAAACTGTTTTTT.

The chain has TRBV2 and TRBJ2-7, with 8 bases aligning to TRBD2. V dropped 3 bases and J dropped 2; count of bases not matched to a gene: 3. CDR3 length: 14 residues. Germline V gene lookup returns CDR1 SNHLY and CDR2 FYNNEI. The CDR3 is CASSEVAGPYEQYF. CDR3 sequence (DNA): TGTGCCAGCAGTGAGGTAGCGGGACCCTACGAGCAGTACTTC.

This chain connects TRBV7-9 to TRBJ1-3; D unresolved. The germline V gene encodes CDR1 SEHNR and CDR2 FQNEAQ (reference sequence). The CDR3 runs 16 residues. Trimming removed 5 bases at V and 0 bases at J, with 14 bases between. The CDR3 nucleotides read TGTGCCAGCAGCGACCTGACAATTCTCTCTGGAAACACCATATATTTT. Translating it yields CASSDLTILSGNTIYF.

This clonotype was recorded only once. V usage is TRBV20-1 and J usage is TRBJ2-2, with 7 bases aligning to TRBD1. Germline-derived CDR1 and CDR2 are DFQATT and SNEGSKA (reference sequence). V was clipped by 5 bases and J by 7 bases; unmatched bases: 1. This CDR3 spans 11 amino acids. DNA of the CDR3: TGCAGTGCTTGGGACAGCGGGGAGCTGTTTTTT. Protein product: CSAWDSGELFF.

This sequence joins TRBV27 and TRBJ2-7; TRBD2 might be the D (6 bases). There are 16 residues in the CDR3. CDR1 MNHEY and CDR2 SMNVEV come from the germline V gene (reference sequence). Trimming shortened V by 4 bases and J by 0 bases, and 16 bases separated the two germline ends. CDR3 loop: CASSSSLGGVSYEQYF. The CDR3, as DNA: TGTGCCAGCAGTTCCTCCTTGGGAGGAGTCTCCTACGAGCAGTACTTC.

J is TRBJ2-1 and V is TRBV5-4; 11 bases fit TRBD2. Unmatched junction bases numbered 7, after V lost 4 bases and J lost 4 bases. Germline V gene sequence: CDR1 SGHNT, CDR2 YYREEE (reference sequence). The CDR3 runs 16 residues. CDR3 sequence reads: CASSMGLADPYNEQFF. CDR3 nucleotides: TGTGCCAGCAGCATGGGACTAGCGGACCCATACAATGAGCAGTTCTTC.

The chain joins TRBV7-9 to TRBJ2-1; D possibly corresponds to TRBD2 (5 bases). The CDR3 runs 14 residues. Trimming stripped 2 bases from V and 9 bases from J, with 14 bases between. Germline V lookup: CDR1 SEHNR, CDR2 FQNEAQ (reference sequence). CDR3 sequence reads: CASSLIVGVSEQFF. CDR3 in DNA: TGTGCCAGCAGCTTAATAGTCGGGGTCAGTGAGCAGTTCTTC.

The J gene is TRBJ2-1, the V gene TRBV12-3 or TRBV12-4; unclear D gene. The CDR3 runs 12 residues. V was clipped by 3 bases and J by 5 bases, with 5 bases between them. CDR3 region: CASSFGDNEQFF. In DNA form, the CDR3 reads TGTGCCAGCAGTTTCGGCGACAATGAGCAGTTCTTC.

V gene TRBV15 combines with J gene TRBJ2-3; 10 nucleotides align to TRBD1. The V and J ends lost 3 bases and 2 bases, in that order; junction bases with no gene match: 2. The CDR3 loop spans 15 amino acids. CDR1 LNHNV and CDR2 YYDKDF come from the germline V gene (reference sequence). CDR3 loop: CATSSGQGDTDTQYF. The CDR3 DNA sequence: TGTGCCACCAGCAGCGGACAGGGGGACACAGATACGCAGTATTTT.

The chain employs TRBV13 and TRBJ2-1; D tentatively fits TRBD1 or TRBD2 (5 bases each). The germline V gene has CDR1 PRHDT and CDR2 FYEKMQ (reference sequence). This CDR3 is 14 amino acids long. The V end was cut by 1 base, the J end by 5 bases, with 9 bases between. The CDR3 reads CASSLEGSDNEQFF. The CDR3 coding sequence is TGTGCCAGCAGCTTAGAGGGGAGTGACAATGAGCAGTTCTTC. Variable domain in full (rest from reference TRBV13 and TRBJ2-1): AAGVIQSPRHLIKEKRETATLKCYPIPRHDTVYWYQQGPGQDPQFLISFYEKMQSDKGSIPDRFSAQQFSDYHSELNMSSLELGDSALYFCASSLEGSDNEQFFGPGTRLTVL.

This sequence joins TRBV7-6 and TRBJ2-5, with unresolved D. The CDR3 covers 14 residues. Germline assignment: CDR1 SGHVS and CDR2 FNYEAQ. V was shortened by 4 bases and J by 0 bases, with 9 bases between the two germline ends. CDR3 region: CASSSRAYQETQYF. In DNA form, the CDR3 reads TGTGCCAGCAGCTCACGAGCGTACCAAGAGACCCAGTACTTC.